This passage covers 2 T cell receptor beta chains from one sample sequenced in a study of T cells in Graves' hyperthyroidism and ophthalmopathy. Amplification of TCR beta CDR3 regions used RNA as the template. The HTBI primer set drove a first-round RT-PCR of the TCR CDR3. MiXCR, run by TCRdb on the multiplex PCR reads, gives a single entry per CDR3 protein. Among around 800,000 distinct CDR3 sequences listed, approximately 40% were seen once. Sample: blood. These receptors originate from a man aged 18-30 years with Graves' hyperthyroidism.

The chain's CDR3 is CASSLGPSGGNQPQHF. The CDR3 bases are TGTGCCAGCAGCTTAGGACCCTCGGGGGGCAATCAGCCCCAGCATTTT. This sequence joins TRBV11-2 and TRBJ1-5, with D possibly matching TRBD1 (5 bases). The CDR3 spans 16 residues. Trimming pared 1 base from V and 2 bases from J, leaving 12 bases between. Germline V gives CDR1 SGHAT, CDR2 FQNNGV.

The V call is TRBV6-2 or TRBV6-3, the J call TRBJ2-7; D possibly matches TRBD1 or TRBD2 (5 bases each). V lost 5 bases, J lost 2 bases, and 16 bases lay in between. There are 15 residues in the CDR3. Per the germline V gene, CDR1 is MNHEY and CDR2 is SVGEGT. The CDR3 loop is CASSLRDPRTYEQYF. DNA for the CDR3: TGTGCCAGCAGTCTCCGGGACCCTCGGACCTACGAGCAGTACTTC.